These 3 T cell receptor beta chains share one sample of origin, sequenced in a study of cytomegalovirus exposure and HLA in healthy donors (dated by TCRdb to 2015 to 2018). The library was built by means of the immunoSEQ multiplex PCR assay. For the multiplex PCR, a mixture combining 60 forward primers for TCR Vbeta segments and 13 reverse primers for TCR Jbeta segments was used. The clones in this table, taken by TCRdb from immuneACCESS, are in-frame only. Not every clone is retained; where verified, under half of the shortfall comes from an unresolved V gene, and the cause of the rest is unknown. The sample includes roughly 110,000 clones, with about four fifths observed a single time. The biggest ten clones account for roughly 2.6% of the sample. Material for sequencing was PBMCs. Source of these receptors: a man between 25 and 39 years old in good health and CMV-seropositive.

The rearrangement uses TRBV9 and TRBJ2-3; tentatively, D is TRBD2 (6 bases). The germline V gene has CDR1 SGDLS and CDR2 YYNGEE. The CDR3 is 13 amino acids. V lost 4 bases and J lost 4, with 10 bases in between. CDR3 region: CASSLRLADTQYF. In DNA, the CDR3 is TGTGCCAGCAGCTTGCGACTAGCAGATACGCAGTATTTT.

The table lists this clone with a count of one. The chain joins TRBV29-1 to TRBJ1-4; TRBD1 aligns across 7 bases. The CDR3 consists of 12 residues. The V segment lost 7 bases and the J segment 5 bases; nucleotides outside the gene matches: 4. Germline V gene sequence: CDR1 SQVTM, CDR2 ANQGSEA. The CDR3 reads CSAGTVNEKLFF. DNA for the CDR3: TGCAGCGCTGGGACAGTAAATGAAAAACTGTTTTTT.

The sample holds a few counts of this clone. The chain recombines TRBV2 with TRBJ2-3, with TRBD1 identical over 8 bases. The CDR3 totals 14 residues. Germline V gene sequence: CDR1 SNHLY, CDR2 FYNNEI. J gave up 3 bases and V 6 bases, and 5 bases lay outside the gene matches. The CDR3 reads CASSQGARTDTQYF. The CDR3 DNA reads TGTGCCAGCAGCCAGGGGGCGAGGACAGATACGCAGTATTTT.